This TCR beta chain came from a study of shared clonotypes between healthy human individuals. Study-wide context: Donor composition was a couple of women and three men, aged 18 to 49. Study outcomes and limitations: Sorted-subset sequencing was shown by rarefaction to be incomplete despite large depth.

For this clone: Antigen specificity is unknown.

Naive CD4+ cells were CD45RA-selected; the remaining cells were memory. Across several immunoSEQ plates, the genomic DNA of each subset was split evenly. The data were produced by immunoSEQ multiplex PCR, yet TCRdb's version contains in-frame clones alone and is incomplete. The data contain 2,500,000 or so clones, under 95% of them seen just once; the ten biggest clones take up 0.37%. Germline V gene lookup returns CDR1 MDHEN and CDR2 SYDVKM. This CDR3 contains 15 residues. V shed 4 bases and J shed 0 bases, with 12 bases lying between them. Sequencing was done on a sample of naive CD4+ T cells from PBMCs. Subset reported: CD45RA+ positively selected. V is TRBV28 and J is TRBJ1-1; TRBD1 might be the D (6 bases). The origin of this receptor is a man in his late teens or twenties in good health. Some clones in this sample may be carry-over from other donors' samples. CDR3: CASSSAGQMNTEAFF. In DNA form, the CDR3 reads TGTGCCAGCAGTTCCGCAGGACAGATGAACACTGAAGCTTTCTTT.